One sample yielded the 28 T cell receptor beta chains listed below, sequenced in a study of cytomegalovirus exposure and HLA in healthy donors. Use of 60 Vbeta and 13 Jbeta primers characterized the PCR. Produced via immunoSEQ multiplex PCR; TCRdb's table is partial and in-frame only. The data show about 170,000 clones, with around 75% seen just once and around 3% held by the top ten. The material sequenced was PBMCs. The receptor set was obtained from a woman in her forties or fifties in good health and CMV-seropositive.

The CDR3 is CASSGLSVYEQYF. CDR3 nucleotides: TGTGCCAGCAGTGGACTATCGGTCTACGAGCAGTACTTC. V and J are TRBV2 and TRBJ2-5; possible D gene TRBD2, 5 bases. Near its end, the DNA agrees better with TRBJ2-7, so the J call may be wrong. The CDR3 runs to 13 residues. Per germline, CDR1 SNHLY and CDR2 FYNNEI.

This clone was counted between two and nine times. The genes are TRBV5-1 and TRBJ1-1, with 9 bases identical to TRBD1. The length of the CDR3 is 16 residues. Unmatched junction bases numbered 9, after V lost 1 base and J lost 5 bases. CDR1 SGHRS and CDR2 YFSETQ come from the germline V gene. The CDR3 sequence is CASSLTGGGLGTEAFF. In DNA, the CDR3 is TGCGCCAGCAGCTTGACAGGGGGCGGCTTGGGTACTGAAGCTTTCTTT.

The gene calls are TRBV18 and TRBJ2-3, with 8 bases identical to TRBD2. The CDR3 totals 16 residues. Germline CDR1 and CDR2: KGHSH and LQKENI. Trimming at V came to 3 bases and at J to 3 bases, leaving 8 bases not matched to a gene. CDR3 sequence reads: CASSPITAGVTDTQYF. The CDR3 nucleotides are TGTGCCAGCTCACCGATCACAGCGGGGGTTACAGATACGCAGTATTTT.

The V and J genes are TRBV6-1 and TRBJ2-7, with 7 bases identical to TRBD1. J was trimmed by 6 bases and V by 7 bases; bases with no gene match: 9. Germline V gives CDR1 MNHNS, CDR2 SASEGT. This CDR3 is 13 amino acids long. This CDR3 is CASTPRQGSEQYF. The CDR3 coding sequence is TGTGCCAGCACCCCCAGACAGGGATCCGAGCAGTACTTC.

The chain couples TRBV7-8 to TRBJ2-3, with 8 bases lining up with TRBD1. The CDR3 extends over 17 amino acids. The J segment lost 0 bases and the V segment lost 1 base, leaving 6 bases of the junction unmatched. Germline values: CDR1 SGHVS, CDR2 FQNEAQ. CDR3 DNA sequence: TGTGCCAGCAGCTTAGTCGTCGGGACAGGAAGCACAGATACGCAGTATTTT. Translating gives CASSLVVGTGSTDTQYF.

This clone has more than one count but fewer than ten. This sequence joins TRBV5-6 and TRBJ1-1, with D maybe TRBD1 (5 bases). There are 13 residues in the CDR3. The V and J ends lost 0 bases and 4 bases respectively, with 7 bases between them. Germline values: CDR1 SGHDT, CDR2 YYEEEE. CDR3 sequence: CASSLDRPTEAFF. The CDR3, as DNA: TGTGCCAGCAGCTTGGACAGGCCCACTGAAGCTTTCTTT.

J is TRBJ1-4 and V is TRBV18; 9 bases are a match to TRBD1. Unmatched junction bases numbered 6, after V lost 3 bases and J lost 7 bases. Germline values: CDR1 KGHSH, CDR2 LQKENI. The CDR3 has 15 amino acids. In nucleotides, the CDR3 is TGTGCCAGCTCACCGGACAGGGGTAAAGGTGAAAAACTGTTTTTT. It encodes CASSPDRGKGEKLFF.

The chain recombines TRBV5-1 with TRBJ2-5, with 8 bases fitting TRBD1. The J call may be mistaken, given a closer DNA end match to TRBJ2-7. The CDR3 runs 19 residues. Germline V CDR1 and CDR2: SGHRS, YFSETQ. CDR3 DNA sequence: TGCGCCAGCAGCTCGCCAGCTGGCAGGGGGCCAAGGGACTCCTACGAGCAGTACTTC. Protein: CASSSPAGRGPRDSYEQYF.

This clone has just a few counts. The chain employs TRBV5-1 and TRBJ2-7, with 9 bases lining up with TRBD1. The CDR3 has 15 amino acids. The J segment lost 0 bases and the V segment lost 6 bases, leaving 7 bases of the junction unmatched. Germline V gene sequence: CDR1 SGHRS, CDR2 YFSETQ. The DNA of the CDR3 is TGCGCCAGCATACCCGGGACAGGGAACTCCTACGAGCAGTACTTC. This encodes CASIPGTGNSYEQYF.

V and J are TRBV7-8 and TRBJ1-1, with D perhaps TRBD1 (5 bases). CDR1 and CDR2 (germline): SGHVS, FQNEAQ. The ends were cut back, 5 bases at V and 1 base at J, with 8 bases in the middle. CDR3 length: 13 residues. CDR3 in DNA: TGTGCCAGCAGCCGGGGGAGGAACACTGAAGCTTTCTTT. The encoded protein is CASSRGRNTEAFF.

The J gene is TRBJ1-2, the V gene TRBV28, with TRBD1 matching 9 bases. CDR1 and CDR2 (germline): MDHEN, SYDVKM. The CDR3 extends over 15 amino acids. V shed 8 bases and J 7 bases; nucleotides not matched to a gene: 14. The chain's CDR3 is CASWPFVQGAGGYTF. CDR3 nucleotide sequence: TGTGCCAGCTGGCCCTTCGTACAGGGGGCGGGTGGCTACACCTTC.

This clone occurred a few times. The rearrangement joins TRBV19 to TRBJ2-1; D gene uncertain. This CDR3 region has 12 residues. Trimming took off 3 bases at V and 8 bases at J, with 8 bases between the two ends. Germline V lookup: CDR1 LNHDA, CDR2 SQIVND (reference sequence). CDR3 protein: CASSMSGYEQFF. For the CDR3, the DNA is TGTGCCAGTAGTATGTCCGGGTATGAGCAGTTCTTC.

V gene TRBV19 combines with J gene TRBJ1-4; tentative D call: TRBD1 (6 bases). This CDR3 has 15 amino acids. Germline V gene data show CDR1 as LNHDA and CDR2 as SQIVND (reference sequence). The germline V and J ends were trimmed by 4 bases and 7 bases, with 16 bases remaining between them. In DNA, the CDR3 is TGTGCCAGTAGTAAAAGGGACCAGACAGGTGAAAAACTGTTTTTT. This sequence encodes CASSKRDQTGEKLFF.

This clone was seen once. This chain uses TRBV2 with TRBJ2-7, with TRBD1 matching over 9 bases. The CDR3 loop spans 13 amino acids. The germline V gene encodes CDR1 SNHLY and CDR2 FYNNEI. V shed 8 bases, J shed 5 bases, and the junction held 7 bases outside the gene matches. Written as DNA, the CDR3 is TGTGCCAGCGGCCGGGACAGGGATAACGAGCAGTACTTC. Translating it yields CASGRDRDNEQYF. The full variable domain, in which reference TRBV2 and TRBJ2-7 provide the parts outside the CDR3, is EPEVTQTPSHQVTQMGQEVILRCVPISNHLYFYWYRQILGQKVEFLVSFYNNEISEKSEIFDDQFSVERPDGSNFTLKIRSTKLEDSAMYFCASGRDRDNEQYFGPGTRLTVT.

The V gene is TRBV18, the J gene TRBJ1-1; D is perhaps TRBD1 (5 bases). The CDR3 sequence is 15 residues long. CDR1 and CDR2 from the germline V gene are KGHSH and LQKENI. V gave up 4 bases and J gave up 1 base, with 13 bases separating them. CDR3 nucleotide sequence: TGTGCCAGCTCACTAGAAGGGGTGACGAACACTGAAGCTTTCTTT. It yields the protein CASSLEGVTNTEAFF.

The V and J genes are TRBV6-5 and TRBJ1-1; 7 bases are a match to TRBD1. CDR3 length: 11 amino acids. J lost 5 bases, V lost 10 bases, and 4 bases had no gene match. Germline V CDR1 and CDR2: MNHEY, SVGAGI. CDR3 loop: CATTGWTEAFF. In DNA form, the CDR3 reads TGTGCCACGACAGGGTGGACTGAAGCTTTCTTT.

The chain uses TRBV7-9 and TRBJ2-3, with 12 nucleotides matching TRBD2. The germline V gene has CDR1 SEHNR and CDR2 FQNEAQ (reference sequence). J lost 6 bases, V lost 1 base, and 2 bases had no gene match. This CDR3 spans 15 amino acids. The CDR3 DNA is TGTGCCAGCAGCTTAGGGACTAGCGGGGCGGATACGCAGTATTTT. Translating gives CASSLGTSGADTQYF.

CDR3 nucleotides: TGTGCCAGCAGCGTAGATGGGGCAGGAAACACCATATATTTT. It codes for CASSVDGAGNTIYF. The chain combines TRBV9 with TRBJ1-3, with D possibly matching TRBD1 (5 bases). Trimming pared 0 bases from V and 4 bases from J, leaving 8 bases between. The germline V gene encodes CDR1 SGDLS and CDR2 YYNGEE. This CDR3 is 14 amino acids long.

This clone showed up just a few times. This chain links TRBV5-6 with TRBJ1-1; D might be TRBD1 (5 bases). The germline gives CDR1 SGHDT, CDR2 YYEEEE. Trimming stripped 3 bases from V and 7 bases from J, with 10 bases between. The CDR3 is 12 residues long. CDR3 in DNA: TGTGCCAGCAGCTCGGGGGGTATTGAAGCTTTCTTT. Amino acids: CASSSGGIEAFF.

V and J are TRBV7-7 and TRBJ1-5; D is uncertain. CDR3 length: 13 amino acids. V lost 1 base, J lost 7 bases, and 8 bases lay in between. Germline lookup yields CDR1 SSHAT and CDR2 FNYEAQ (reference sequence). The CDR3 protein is CASSLGEDQPQHF. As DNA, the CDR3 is TGTGCCAGCAGCTTAGGGGAGGACCAGCCCCAGCATTTT.

CDR3 in amino acids: CASSQRQAPNTGELFF. The CDR3 DNA reads as TGTGCCAGCAGCCAACGACAGGCTCCAAACACCGGGGAGCTGTTTTTT. The chain employs TRBV9 and TRBJ2-2; maybe TRBD1 (6 bases). The CDR3 consists of 16 residues. Trimming removed 4 bases from V and 2 bases from J, with 15 bases in between. Germline V gene lookup returns CDR1 SGDLS and CDR2 YYNGEE.

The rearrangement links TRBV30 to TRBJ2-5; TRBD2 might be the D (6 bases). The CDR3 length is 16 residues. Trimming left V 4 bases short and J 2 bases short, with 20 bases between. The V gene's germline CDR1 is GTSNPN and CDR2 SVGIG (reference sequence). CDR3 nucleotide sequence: TGTGCCTGGACCGGACTACGGGTGACCGATCAAGAGACCCAGTACTTC. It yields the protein CAWTGLRVTDQETQYF.

Written as DNA, the CDR3 is TGTGCCATCAGTGAAGGGTCGACAGGGGGCGATGAAGCTTTCTTT. As protein: CAISEGSTGGDEAFF. The chain recombines TRBV10-3 with TRBJ1-1; 10 bases are a match to TRBD1. The CDR3 loop spans 15 amino acids. Germline CDR1 is ENHRY and CDR2 is SYGVKD. The J segment lost 7 bases and the V segment lost 3 bases, leaving 8 bases of the junction unmatched.

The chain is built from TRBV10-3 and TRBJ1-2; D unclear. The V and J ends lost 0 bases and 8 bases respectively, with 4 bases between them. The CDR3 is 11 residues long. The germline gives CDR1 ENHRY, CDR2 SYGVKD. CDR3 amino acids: CAISESEGYTF. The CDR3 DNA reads TGTGCCATCAGTGAGTCGGAGGGCTACACCTTC.

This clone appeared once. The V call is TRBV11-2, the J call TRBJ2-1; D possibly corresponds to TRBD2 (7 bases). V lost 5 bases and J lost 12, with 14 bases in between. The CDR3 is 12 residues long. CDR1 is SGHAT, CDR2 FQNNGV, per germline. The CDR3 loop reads CASSGGARGQFF. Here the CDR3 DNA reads TGTGCCAGCAGCGGGGGGGCCCGAGGGCAGTTCTTC.

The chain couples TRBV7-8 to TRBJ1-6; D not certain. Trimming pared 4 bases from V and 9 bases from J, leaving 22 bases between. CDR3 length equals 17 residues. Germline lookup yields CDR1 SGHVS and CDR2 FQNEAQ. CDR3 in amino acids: CASSSLPGFRISSPLHF. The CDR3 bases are TGTGCCAGCAGCTCTCTCCCCGGGTTTCGAATCAGTTCACCCCTCCACTTT.

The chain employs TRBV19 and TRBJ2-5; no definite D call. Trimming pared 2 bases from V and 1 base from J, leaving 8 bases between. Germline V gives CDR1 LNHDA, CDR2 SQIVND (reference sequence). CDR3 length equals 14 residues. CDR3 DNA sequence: TGTGCCAGTAGTATAACCGCTAGCCAAGAGACCCAGTACTTC. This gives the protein CASSITASQETQYF.

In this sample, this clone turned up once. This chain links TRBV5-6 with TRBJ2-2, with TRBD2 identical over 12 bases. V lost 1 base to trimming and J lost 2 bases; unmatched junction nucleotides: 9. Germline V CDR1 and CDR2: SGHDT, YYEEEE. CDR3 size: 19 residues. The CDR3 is CASSLTVLAGGINTGELFF. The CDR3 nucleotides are TGTGCCAGCAGCTTGACTGTTCTAGCGGGGGGGATAAACACCGGGGAGCTGTTTTTT. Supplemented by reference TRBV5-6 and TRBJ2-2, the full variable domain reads DAGVTQSPTHLIKTRGQQVTLRCSPKSGHDTVSWYQQALGQGPQFIFQYYEEEERQRGNFPDRFSGHQFPNYSSELNVNALLLGDSALYLCASSLTVLAGGINTGELFFGEGSRLTVL.